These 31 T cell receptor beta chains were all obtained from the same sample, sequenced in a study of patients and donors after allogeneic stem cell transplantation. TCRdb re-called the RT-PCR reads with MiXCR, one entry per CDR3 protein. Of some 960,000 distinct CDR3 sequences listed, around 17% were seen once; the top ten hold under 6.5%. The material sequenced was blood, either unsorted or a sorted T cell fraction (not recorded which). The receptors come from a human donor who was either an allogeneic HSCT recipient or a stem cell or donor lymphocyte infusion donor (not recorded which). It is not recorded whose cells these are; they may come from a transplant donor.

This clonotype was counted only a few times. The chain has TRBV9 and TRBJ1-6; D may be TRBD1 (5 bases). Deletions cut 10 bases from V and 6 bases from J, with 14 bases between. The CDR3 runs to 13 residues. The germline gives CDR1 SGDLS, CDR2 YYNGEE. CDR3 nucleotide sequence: TGTGCCGGGGGGGGTACGGGTAATTCACCCCTCCACTTT. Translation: CAGGGTGNSPLHF.

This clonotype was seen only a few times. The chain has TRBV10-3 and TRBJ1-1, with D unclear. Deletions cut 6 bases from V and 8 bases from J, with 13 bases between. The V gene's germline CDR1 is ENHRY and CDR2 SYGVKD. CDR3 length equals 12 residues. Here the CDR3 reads CAIRSSQREAFF. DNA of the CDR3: TGTGCCATCAGATCGTCCCAGAGAGAAGCTTTCTTT.

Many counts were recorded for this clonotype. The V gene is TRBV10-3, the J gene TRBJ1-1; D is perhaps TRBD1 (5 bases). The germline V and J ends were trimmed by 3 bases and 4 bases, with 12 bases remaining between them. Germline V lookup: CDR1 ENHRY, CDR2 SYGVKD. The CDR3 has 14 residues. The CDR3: CAISDYQGSTEAFF. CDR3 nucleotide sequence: TGTGCCATCAGTGATTATCAGGGAAGCACTGAAGCTTTCTTT.

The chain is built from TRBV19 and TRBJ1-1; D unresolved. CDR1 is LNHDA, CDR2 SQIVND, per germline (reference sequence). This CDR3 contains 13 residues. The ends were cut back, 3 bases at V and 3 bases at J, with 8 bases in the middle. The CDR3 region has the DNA TGTGCCAGTAGTATGGGCGGACACACTGAAGCTTTCTTT. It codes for CASSMGGHTEAFF.

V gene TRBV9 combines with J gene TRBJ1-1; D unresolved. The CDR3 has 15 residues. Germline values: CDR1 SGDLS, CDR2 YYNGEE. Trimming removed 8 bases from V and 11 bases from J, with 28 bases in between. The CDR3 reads CASSPARENRAGAFF. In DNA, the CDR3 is TGTGCCAGTTCACCCGCCCGGGAAAATAGAGCTGGGGCTTTCTTT.

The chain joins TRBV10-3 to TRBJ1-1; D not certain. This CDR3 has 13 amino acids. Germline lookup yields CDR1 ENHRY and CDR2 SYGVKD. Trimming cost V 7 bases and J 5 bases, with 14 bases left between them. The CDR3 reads CAIKGGRLTEAFF. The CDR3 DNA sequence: TGTGCCATCAAAGGTGGCCGGCTAACTGAAGCTTTCTTT.

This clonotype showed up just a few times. In nucleotides, the CDR3 is TGCGCCAGCAGCTTGGTAGTTGGACAGGCTGAAGCTTTCTTT. This translates into CASSLVVGQAEAFF. The chain recombines TRBV5-1 with TRBJ1-1, with TRBD1 identical over 7 bases. There are 14 residues in the CDR3. V gave up 0 bases and J gave up 6 bases; unmatched junction bases: 5. Germline V lookup: CDR1 SGHRS, CDR2 YFSETQ.

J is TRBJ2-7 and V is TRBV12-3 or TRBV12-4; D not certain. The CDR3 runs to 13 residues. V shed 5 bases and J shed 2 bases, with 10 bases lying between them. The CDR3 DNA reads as TGTGCCAGCAGTCCCGACTGGGCCTACGAGCAGTACTTC. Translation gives CASSPDWAYEQYF.

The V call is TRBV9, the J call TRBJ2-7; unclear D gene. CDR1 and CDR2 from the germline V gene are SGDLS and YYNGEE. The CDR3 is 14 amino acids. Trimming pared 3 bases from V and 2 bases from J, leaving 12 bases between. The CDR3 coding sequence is TGTGCCAGCAGCGCGGATCCCGGTACCTACGAGCAGTACTTC. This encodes CASSADPGTYEQYF.

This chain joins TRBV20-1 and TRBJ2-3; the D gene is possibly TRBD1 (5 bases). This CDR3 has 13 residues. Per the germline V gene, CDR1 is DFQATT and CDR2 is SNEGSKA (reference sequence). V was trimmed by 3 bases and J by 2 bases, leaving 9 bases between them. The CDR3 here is CSASFRVTDTQYF. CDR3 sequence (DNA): TGCAGTGCTAGTTTCAGGGTCACAGATACGCAGTATTTT.

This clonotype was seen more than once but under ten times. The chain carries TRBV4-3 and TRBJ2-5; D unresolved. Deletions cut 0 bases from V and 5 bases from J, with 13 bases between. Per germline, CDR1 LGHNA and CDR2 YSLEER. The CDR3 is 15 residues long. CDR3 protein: CASSQDALGRETQYF. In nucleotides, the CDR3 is TGCGCCAGCAGCCAAGACGCTCTGGGAAGGGAGACCCAGTACTTC.

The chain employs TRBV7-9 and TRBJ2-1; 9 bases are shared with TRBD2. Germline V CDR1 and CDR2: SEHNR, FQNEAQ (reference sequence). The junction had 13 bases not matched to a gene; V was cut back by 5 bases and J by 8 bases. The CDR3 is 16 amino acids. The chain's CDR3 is CASSGRGGEAAYEQFF. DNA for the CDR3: TGTGCCAGCAGCGGACGCGGGGGGGAAGCTGCCTATGAGCAGTTCTTC. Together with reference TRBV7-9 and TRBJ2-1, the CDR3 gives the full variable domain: DTGVSQNPRHKITKRGQNVTFRCDPISEHNRLYWYRQTLGQGPEFLTYFQNEAQLEKSRLLSDRFSAERPKGSFSTLEIQRTEQGDSAMYLCASSGRGGEAAYEQFFGPGTRLTVL.

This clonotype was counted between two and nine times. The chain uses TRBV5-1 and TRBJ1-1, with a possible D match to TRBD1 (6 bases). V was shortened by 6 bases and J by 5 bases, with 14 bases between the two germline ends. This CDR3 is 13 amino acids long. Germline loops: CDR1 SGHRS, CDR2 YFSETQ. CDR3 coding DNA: TGCGCCAGCATCGTACAGGGAGGGACTGAAGCTTTCTTT. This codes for CASIVQGGTEAFF.

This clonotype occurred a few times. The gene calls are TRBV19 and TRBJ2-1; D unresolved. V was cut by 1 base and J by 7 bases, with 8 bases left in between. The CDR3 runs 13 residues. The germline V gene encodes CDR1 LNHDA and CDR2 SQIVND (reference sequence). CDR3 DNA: TGTGCCAGTAGTATAGTCTCACGGAATGAGCAGTTCTTC. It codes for CASSIVSRNEQFF.

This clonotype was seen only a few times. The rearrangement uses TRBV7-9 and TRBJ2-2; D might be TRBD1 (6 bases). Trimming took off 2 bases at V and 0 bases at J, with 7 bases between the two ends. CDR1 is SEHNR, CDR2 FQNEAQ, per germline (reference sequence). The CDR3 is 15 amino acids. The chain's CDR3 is CASSLQGTNTGELFF. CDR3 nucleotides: TGTGCCAGCAGCTTACAGGGGACGAACACCGGGGAGCTGTTTTTT.

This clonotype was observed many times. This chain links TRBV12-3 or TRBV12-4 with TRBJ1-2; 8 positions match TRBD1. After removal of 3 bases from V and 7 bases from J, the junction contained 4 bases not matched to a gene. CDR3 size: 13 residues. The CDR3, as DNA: TGTGCCAGCAGTTTGGACAGGGCCGGTGGCTACACCTTC. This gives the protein CASSLDRAGGYTF.

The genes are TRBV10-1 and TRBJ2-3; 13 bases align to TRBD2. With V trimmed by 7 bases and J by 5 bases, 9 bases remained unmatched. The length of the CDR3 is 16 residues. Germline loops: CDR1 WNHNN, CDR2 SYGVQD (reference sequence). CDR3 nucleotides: TGCGCCAGCAAGGAAACTAGCGGGAGGGCCAGAGATACGCAGTATTTT. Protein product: CASKETSGRARDTQYF.

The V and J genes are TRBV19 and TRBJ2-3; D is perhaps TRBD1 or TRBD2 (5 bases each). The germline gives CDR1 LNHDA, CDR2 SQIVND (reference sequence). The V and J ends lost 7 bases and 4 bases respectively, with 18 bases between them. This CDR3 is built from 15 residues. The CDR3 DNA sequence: TGTGCCAGTACCTCTAGCTCAGTGGGGGCAGATACGCAGTATTTT. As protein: CASTSSSVGADTQYF.

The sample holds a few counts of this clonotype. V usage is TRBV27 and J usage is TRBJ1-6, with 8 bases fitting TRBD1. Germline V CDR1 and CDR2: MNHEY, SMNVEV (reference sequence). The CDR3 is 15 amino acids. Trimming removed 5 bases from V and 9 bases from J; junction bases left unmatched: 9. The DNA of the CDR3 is TGTGCCAGCAGTCAGGTGACAGGGGCGGGTTCACCCCTCCACTTT. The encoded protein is CASSQVTGAGSPLHF.

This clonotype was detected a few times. CDR3 residues: CATSVGSSTDTQYF. The DNA for the CDR3 is TGTGCCACCAGTGTCGGCAGTTCCACAGATACGCAGTATTTT. This sequence joins TRBV24-1 and TRBJ2-3; no firm D call. Germline V CDR1 and CDR2: KGHDR, SFDVKD. The V end was cut by 5 bases, the J end by 2 bases, with 10 bases between. The CDR3 loop spans 14 amino acids.

CDR3 in amino acids: CASSRRAWNIQYF. The CDR3 nucleotides read TGTGCCAGCAGCCGACGGGCCTGGAACATTCAGTACTTC. The genes are TRBV21-1 and TRBJ2-4; the D segment call TRBD2 is taken from the table without a DNA check. TRBV21-1 is annotated as a pseudogene. The CDR3 runs to 13 residues.

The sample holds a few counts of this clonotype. The CDR3 DNA reads TGCGCCAGCAGCCCAACTCCGGGACTAGCGGTCAATGAGCAGTTCTTC. It encodes CASSPTPGLAVNEQFF. The chain combines TRBV4-1 with TRBJ2-1, with 11 bases aligning to TRBD2. CDR1 MGHRA and CDR2 YSYEKL come from the germline V gene. There are 16 residues in the CDR3. With V trimmed by 4 bases and J by 6 bases, 8 bases remained unmatched.

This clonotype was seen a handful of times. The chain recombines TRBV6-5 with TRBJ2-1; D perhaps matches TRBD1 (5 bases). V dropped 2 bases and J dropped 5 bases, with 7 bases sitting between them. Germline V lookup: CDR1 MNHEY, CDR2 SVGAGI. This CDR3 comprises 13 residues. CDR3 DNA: TGTGCCAGCAGTTACGGGGCAGACAATGAGCAGTTCTTC. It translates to CASSYGADNEQFF.

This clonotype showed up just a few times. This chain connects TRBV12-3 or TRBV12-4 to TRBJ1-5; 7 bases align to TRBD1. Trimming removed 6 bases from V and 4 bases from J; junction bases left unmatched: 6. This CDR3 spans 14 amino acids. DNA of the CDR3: TGTGCCAGCAGATCGACAGGGATAAATCAGCCCCAGCATTTT. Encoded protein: CASRSTGINQPQHF.

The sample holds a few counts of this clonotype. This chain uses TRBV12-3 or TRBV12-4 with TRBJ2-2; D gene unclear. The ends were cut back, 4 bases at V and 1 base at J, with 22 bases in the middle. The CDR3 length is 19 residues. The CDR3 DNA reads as TGTGCCAGCAGTTGGCTGGTTCAGCCCGAAATCAAGAACACCGGGGAGCTGTTTTTT. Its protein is CASSWLVQPEIKNTGELFF.

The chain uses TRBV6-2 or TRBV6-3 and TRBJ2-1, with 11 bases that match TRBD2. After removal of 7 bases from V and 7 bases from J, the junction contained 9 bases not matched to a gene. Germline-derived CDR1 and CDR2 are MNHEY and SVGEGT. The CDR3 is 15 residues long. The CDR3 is CASTNGLAGENEQFF. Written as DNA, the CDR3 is TGTGCCAGCACCAACGGACTAGCGGGCGAAAATGAGCAGTTCTTC.

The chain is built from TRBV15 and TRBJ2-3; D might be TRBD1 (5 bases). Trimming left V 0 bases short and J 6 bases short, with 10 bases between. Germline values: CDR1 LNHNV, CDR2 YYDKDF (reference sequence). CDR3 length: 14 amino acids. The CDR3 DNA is TGTGCCACCAGCAGAGAAACGACAGCGGATACGCAGTATTTT. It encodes CATSRETTADTQYF.

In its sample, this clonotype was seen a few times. Here the CDR3 reads CASSDRTGRNEKLFF. The CDR3 nucleotides read TGTGCCAGCAGCGATAGGACAGGGCGGAATGAAAAACTGTTTTTT. The chain joins TRBV13 to TRBJ1-4, with 8 bases identical to TRBD1. The germline gives CDR1 PRHDT, CDR2 FYEKMQ (reference sequence). V shed 5 bases and J 5 bases; nucleotides not matched to a gene: 7. CDR3 length: 15 amino acids.

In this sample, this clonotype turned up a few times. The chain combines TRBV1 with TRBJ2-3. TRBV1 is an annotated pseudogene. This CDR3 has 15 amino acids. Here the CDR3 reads CTSNDDGYSTDTQYF. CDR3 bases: TGCACCAGCAACGACGACGGATATAGCACAGATACGCAGTATTTT.

The DNA for the CDR3 is TGTGCCAGCAGCGCCTCCGCGGGTGAGCAGTTCTTC. This translates into CASSASAGEQFF. The chain links TRBV9 to TRBJ2-1; possible D gene TRBD2, 5 bases. This CDR3 is built from 12 residues. The germline V gene encodes CDR1 SGDLS and CDR2 YYNGEE. V was cut by 3 bases and J by 9 bases, with 10 bases left in between.

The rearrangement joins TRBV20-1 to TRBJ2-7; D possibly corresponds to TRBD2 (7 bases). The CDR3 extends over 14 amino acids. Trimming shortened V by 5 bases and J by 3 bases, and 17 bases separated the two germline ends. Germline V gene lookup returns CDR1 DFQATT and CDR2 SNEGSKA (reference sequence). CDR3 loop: CSAGGGAGYYEQYF. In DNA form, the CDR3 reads TGCAGTGCTGGTGGGGGGGCGGGCTACTACGAGCAGTACTTC.